Each of the 21 T cell receptor beta chains below was sequenced from the same sample in a study of blood T cell repertoires in COVID-19. Profiled with immunoSEQ multiplex PCR; TCRdb holds only in-frame clones, not every one. Of about 360,000 clones in the sample, 80% to 90% were seen once. The source material was PBMCs or T cells enriched from blood (not recorded which). These receptors all come from a middle-aged man in a cohort exposed to, infected with or recovered from COVID-19 (not recorded which).

The chain carries TRBV5-1 and TRBJ2-1; D gene uncertain. The CDR3 is 14 residues long. Trimming took off 2 bases at V and 2 bases at J, with 8 bases between the two ends. Germline CDR1 is SGHRS and CDR2 is YFSETQ. The CDR3 DNA is TGCGCCAGCAGCTTCGACTCTACCTACAATGAGCAGTTCTTC. Its protein product is CASSFDSTYNEQFF.

V and J are TRBV6-5 and TRBJ2-2; TRBD2 aligns across 10 bases. After removal of 3 bases from V and 4 bases from J, the junction contained 5 bases not matched to a gene. The germline V gene has CDR1 MNHEY and CDR2 SVGAGI. The CDR3 totals 16 residues. The CDR3: CASSYSSGRLTGELFF. The CDR3 DNA sequence: TGTGCCAGCAGTTATTCTAGCGGGAGACTCACCGGGGAGCTGTTTTTT.

The J gene is TRBJ1-2, the V gene TRBV4-1; possibly TRBD1 for D (6 bases). The germline CDR1 and CDR2 sequences are MGHRA and YSYEKL. This CDR3 is built from 16 residues. With 6 bases removed from V and 8 bases from J, the gap between germline ends came to 25 bases. CDR3 sequence reads: CASSKGDNWVGQGYTF. The CDR3, as DNA: TGCGCCAGCAGTAAAGGGGACAACTGGGTCGGACAGGGCTACACCTTC.

This chain links TRBV3-1 (or the pseudogene TRBV3-2) with TRBJ2-7; the D is unclear. The germline V and J ends were trimmed by 3 bases and 5 bases, with 5 bases remaining between them. The germline V gene encodes CDR1 LGHDT and CDR2 YNNKEL (reference sequence). This CDR3 spans 11 amino acids. CDR3: CASSHSHEQYF. In DNA, the CDR3 is TGTGCCAGCAGCCATTCTCACGAGCAGTACTTC.

The chain carries TRBV2 and TRBJ2-2; tentative D call: TRBD2 (5 bases). The V and J ends lost 5 bases and 5 bases respectively, with 12 bases between them. This CDR3 is built from 14 residues. Germline V gene data show CDR1 as SNHLY and CDR2 as FYNNEI. The chain's CDR3 is CASSKGRGTGELFF. The CDR3 nucleotides are TGTGCCAGCAGTAAAGGGAGAGGAACCGGGGAGCTGTTTTTT.

This sequence joins TRBV5-1 and TRBJ2-1; tentative D call: TRBD1 (6 bases). The CDR3 contains 14 residues. Trimming took off 2 bases at V and 5 bases at J, with 11 bases between the two ends. Germline loops: CDR1 SGHRS, CDR2 YFSETQ. This chain's CDR3 is CASSFGQSNNEQFF. The CDR3 DNA reads as TGCGCCAGCAGCTTTGGACAGAGTAACAATGAGCAGTTCTTC.

The chain links TRBV11-3 to TRBJ2-5; D unclear. Germline V gene data show CDR1 as SGHNT and CDR2 as YENEEA. This CDR3 has 13 amino acids. The V and J ends lost 6 bases and 3 bases respectively, with 11 bases between them. Written as DNA, the CDR3 is TGTGCCAGCAGTTCGGAAGACAAAGAGACCCAGTACTTC. It specifies CASSSEDKETQYF.

The rearrangement uses TRBV5-1 and TRBJ1-2, with TRBD1 as a possible D gene (6 bases). Germline V lookup: CDR1 SGHRS, CDR2 YFSETQ. V gave up 5 bases and J gave up 7 bases, with 15 bases separating them. The CDR3 sequence is 13 residues long. The CDR3 DNA follows: TGCGCCAGCAGTTCGGCAGGGGATCGTGGCTACACCTTC. It translates to CASSSAGDRGYTF.

The DNA for the CDR3 is TGTGCCAGCAGTTTAAGACAGGGTGGTGCTAGTAATTCACCCCTCCACTTT. It specifies CASSLRQGGASNSPLHF. The genes are TRBV28 and TRBJ1-6; 7 bases line up with TRBD1. The germline V gene encodes CDR1 MDHEN and CDR2 SYDVKM. Trimming removed 2 bases from V and 6 bases from J; junction bases left unmatched: 10. The CDR3 is 17 residues long.

The V and J genes are TRBV5-1 and TRBJ2-1; TRBD1 might be the D (5 bases). Trimming removed 2 bases from V and 12 bases from J, with 15 bases in between. Germline V CDR1 and CDR2: SGHRS, YFSETQ. The CDR3 sequence is 13 residues long. CDR3 sequence: CASSLAGFSRQFF. CDR3 bases: TGCGCCAGCAGCTTAGCAGGGTTCAGCCGGCAGTTCTTC.

The rearrangement uses TRBV15 and TRBJ2-5; the match to TRBD1 covers 8 bases. Germline CDR1 LNHNV, CDR2 YYDKDF (reference sequence). The CDR3 loop spans 15 amino acids. The ends lost 1 base at V and 2 bases at J; junction bases unmatched: 3. The CDR3 is CATSRGQGKQETQYF. DNA of the CDR3: TGTGCCACCAGCAGAGGACAGGGGAAACAAGAGACCCAGTACTTC.

The V gene is TRBV6-1, the J gene TRBJ1-2, with 7 bases that match TRBD1. CDR3 length equals 13 residues. V lost 3 bases and J lost 8; bases outside the gene matches: 6. Germline values: CDR1 MNHNS, CDR2 SASEGT. The DNA for the CDR3 is TGTGCCAGCAGTGATAGACAGGGTGGCGGCTACACCTTC. It codes for CASSDRQGGGYTF.

V and J are TRBV5-1 and TRBJ2-1; maybe TRBD2 (6 bases). The CDR3 is 17 residues long. Trimming stripped 0 bases from V and 4 bases from J, with 17 bases between. CDR1 is SGHRS, CDR2 YFSETQ, per germline. CDR3 nucleotides: TGCGCCAGCAGCTTGGGGACCCTAGCGCAGCTTTACAATGAGCAGTTCTTC. Translating it yields CASSLGTLAQLYNEQFF.

This clone came up once. V usage is TRBV3-1 (or the pseudogene TRBV3-2) and J usage is TRBJ1-2; D possibly corresponds to TRBD1 (5 bases). Germline V gives CDR1 LGHDT, CDR2 YNNKEL (reference sequence). With 2 bases removed from V and 4 bases from J, the gap between germline ends came to 14 bases. The CDR3 length is 15 residues. The CDR3 protein is CASSQSRGHGYGYTF. The CDR3 nucleotides are TGTGCCAGCAGCCAAAGTAGGGGTCACGGCTATGGCTACACCTTC.

The chain carries TRBV7-9 and TRBJ2-7; 7 bases match TRBD2. The CDR3 spans 14 residues. The junction had 4 bases not matched to a gene; V was cut back by 3 bases and J by 2 bases. The V gene's germline CDR1 is SEHNR and CDR2 FQNEAQ (reference sequence). The CDR3 sequence: CASSLREGAYEQYF. The CDR3 DNA reads as TGTGCCAGCAGCTTGAGGGAGGGAGCCTACGAGCAGTACTTC.

The gene calls are TRBV2 and TRBJ1-1; D not certain. The CDR3 contains 12 residues. Germline-derived CDR1 and CDR2 are SNHLY and FYNNEI. V was cut by 5 bases and J by 2 bases, with 6 bases left in between. This chain's CDR3 is CASSQHNTEAFF. The CDR3 nucleotides read TGTGCCAGCAGTCAACACAACACTGAAGCTTTCTTT. Based on the CDR3 plus reference TRBV2 and TRBJ1-1, the full variable domain is EPEVTQTPSHQVTQMGQEVILRCVPISNHLYFYWYRQILGQKVEFLVSFYNNEISEKSEIFDDQFSVERPDGSNFTLKIRSTKLEDSAMYFCASSQHNTEAFFGQGTRLTVV.

The chain uses TRBV6-6 and TRBJ1-2; 8 nucleotides align to TRBD1. This CDR3 contains 14 residues. V shed 6 bases and J 9 bases; nucleotides not matched to a gene: 12. From germline, CDR1 is MNHNY and CDR2 SVGAGI (reference sequence). CDR3 bases: TGTGCCAGCAGAAACCCGGGACAGGCAATAAGCTACACCTTC. As protein: CASRNPGQAISYTF.

This clone was observed a single time. The V gene is TRBV9, the J gene TRBJ2-1; 13 bases align to TRBD2. Unmatched junction bases numbered 3, after V lost 0 bases and J lost 9 bases. CDR1 SGDLS and CDR2 YYNGEE come from the germline V gene. The CDR3 is 15 residues long. The CDR3 coding sequence is TGTGCCAGCAGCGTAGTAACTAGCGGGAGGGTTGAGCAGTTCTTC. Protein sequence: CASSVVTSGRVEQFF. Variable domain in full (rest from reference TRBV9 and TRBJ2-1): DSGVTQTPKHLITATGQRVTLRCSPRSGDLSVYWYQQSLDQGLQFLIQYYNGEERAKGNILERFSAQQFPDLHSELNLSSLELGDSALYFCASSVVTSGRVEQFFGPGTRLTVL.

In its sample, this clone was seen a few times. This chain uses TRBV21-1 with TRBJ2-5; TRBD2 is taken as the D call from the table, unchecked against the DNA. TRBV21-1 is a pseudogene. The CDR3 covers 16 residues. The CDR3 loop reads CASSKVGLAVQETQYF. In DNA, the CDR3 is TGTGCCAGCAGCAAAGTAGGACTAGCGGTACAAGAGACCCAGTACTTC.

This clone was observed once. V and J are TRBV9 and TRBJ2-3, with a weak D call TRBD2 (5 bases). This CDR3 spans 16 amino acids. Germline V lookup: CDR1 SGDLS, CDR2 YYNGEE. Trimming pared 0 bases from V and 2 bases from J, leaving 13 bases between. This CDR3 is CASSVGISDYTDTQYF. CDR3 coding DNA: TGTGCCAGCAGCGTAGGAATTAGCGACTACACAGATACGCAGTATTTT.

V and J are TRBV2 and TRBJ1-2; unclear D gene. Trimming stripped 2 bases from V and 7 bases from J, with 8 bases between. Germline V gene lookup returns CDR1 SNHLY and CDR2 FYNNEI. The CDR3 is made up of 12 amino acids. The CDR3 here is CASSERGRGYTF. DNA of the CDR3: TGTGCCAGCAGTGAACGGGGTCGTGGCTACACCTTC.